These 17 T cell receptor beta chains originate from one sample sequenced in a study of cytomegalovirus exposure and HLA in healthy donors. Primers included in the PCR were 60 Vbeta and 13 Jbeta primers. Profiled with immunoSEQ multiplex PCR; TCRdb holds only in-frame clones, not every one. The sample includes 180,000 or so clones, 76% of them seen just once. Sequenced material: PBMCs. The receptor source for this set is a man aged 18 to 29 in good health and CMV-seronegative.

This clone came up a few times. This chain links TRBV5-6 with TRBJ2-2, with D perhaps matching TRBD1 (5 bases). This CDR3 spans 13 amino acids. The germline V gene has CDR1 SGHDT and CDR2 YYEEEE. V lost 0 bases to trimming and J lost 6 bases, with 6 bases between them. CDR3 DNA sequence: TGTGCCAGCAGCTTGGAGGGGTCCGGGGAGCTGTTTTTT. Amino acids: CASSLEGSGELFF.

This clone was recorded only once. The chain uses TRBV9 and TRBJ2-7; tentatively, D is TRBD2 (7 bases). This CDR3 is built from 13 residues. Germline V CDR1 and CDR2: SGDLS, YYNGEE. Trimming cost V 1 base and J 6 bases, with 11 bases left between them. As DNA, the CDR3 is TGTGCCAGCAGCGTATTAGGGGGGGGCGAGCAGTACTTC. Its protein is CASSVLGGGEQYF.

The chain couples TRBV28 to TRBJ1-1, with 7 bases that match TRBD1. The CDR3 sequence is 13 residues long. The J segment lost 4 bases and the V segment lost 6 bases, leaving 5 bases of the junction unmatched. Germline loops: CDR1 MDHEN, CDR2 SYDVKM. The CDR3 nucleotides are TGTGCCAGCAGCGGACAGGAGGGCACTGAAGCTTTCTTT. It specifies CASSGQEGTEAFF. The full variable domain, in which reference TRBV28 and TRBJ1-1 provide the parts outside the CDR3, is DVKVTQSSRYLVKRTGEKVFLECVQDMDHENMFWYRQDPGLGLRLIYFSYDVKMKEKGDIPEGYSVSREKKERFSLILESASTNQTSMYLCASSGQEGTEAFFGQGTRLTVV.

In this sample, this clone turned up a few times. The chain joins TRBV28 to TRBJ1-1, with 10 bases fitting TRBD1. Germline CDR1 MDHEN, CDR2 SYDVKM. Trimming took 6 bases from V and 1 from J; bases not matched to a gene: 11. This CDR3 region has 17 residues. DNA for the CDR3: TGTGCCAGCAGACGGACAGGGGGTCTTTTTAGGAACACTGAAGCTTTCTTT. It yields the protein CASRRTGGLFRNTEAFF.

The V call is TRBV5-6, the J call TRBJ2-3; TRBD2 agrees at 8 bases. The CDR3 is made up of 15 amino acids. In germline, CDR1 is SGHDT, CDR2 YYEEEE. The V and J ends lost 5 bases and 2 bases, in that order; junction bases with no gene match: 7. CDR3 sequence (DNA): TGTGCCAGCAGGGTTGGCGGGAGGATCACAGATACGCAGTATTTT. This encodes CASRVGGRITDTQYF.

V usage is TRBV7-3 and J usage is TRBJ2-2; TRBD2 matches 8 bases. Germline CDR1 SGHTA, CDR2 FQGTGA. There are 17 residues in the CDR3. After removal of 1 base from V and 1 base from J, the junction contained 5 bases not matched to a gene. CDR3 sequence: CASSLNSGGMNTGELFF. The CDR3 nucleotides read TGTGCCAGCAGCTTAAACTCGGGGGGGATGAACACCGGGGAGCTGTTTTTT. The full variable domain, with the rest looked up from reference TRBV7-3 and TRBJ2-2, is GAGVSQTPSNKVTEKGKYVELRCDPISGHTALYWYRQSLGQGPEFLIYFQGTGAADDSGLPNDRFFAVRPEGSVSTLKIQRTERGDSAVYLCASSLNSGGMNTGELFFGEGSRLTVL.

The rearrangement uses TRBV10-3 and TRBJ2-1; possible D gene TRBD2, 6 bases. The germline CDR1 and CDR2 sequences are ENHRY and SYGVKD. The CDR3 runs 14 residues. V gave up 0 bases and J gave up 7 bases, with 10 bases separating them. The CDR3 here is CAISESGTQNEQFF. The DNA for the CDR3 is TGTGCCATCAGTGAGTCGGGGACTCAGAATGAGCAGTTCTTC.

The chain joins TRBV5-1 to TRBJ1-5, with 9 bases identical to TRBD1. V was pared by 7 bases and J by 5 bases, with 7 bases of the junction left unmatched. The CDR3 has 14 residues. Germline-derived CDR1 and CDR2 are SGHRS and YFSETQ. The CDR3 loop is CASHPGQGDQPQHF. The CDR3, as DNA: TGCGCCAGCCACCCGGGACAGGGCGATCAGCCCCAGCATTTT.

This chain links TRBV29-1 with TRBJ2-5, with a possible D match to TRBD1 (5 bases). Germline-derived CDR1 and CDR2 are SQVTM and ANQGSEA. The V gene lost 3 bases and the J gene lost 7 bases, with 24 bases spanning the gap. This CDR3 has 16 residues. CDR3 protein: CSVEEPTGRRMGTQYF. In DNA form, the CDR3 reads TGCAGCGTTGAGGAGCCAACAGGACGGCGGATGGGGACCCAGTACTTC. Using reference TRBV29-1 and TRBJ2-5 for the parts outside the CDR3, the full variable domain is SAVISQKPSRDICQRGTSLTIQCQVDSQVTMMFWYRQQPGQSLTLIATANQGSEATYESGFVIDKFPISRPNLTFSTLTVSNMSPEDSSIYLCSVEEPTGRRMGTQYFGPGTRLLVL.

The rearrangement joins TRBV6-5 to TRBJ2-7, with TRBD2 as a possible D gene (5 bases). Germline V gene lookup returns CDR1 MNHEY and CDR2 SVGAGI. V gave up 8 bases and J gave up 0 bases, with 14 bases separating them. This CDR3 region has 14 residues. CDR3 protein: CASRRTASSYEQYF. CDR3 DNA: TGTGCCAGCCGGAGGACGGCCAGCTCCTACGAGCAGTACTTC.

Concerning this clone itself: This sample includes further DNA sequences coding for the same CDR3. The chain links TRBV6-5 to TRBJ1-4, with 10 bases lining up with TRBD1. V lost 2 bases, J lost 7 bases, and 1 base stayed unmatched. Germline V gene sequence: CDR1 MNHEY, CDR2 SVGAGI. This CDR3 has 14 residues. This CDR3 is CASSYGTGAEKLFF. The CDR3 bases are TGTGCCAGCAGTTACGGGACAGGGGCTGAAAAACTGTTTTTT.

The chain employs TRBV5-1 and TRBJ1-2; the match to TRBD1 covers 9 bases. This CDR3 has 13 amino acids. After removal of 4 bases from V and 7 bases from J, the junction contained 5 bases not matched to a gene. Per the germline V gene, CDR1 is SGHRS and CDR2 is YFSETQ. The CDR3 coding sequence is TGCGCCAGCAGCCACAGGGGGCAGGGTGGCTACACCTTC. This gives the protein CASSHRGQGGYTF.

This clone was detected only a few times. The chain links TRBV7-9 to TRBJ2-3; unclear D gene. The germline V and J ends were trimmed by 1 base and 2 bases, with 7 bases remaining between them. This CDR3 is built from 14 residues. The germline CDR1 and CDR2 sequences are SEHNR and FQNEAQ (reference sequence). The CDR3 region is CASSLVQNTDTQYF. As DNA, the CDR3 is TGTGCCAGCAGCTTAGTTCAGAACACAGATACGCAGTATTTT.

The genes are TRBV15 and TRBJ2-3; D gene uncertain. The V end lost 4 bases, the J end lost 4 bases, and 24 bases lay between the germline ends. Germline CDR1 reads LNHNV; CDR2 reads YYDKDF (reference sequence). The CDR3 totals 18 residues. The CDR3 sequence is CATSTPLRGSQPSDTQYF. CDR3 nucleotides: TGTGCCACCAGCACCCCCCTCCGAGGTTCGCAACCCTCAGATACGCAGTATTTT.

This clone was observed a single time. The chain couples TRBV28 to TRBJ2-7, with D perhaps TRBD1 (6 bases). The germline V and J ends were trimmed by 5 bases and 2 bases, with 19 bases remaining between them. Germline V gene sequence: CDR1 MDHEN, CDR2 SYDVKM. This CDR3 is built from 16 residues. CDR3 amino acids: CASSTQSRDIPYEQYF. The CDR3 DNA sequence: TGTGCCAGCAGTACCCAATCAAGGGACATCCCCTACGAGCAGTACTTC.

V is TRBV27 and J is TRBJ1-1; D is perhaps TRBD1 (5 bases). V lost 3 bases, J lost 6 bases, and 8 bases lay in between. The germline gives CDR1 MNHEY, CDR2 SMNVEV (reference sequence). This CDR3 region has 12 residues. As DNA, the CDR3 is TGTGCCAGCAGTTTCCGGGGGGCTGAAGCTTTCTTT. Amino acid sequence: CASSFRGAEAFF.

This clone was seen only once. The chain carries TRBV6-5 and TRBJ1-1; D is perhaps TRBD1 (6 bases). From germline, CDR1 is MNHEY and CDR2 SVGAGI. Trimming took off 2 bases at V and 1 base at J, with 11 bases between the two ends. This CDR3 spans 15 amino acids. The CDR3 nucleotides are TGTGCCAGCAGTTACGAGGGGGTGACGAACACTGAAGCTTTCTTT. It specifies CASSYEGVTNTEAFF.